A selection of T cell receptor beta chains follows, all from one sample in a study of pediatric ulcerative colitis. The method was immunoSEQ multiplex PCR; TCRdb's version includes in-frame clones alone and lacks a portion of them. The sample has about 5,200 clones; 80% to 90% are singletons. The sequenced sample consisted of blood. The receptor set was obtained from a boy under 18 with mild ulcerative colitis. Each CDR3 is given with its conserved first and last residue. The order of the fields is J gene, V gene, CDR3 protein.

J: TRBJ2-1; V: TRBV15; CDR3: CATSRVTWTGRVQQFF
J: TRBJ2-1; V: TRBV28; CDR3: CASTSRQGRGAFYNEQFF
J: TRBJ2-7; V: TRBV6-1; CDR3: CASSEWGQGITYEQYF
J: TRBJ1-6; V: TRBV5-1; CDR3: CASSSYTSTGIQNSPLHF
J: TRBJ1-1; V: TRBV7-9; CDR3: CASSFLNTEAFF
J: TRBJ2-3; V: TRBV7-9; CDR3: CASSSPSTPDTQYF
J: TRBJ2-1; V: TRBV28; CDR3: CASSFFGTSGNNEQFF
J: TRBJ2-3; V: TRBV19; CDR3: CASSIGVAAGGTDTQYF
J: TRBJ2-1; V: TRBV30; CDR3: CACDRVPYNEQFF
J: TRBJ1-4; V: TRBV5-1; CDR3: CASSLQPQGSRANEKLFF
J: TRBJ1-5; V: TRBV28; CDR3: CASSSCLTGSDQPQHF
J: TRBJ2-7; V: TRBV27; CDR3: CASSLLTSGRIYEQYF
J: TRBJ2-1; V: TRBV7-2; CDR3: CASSQVAGLSSYNEQFF
J: TRBJ1-1; V: TRBV6-1; CDR3: CASSYVGLAFF
J: TRBJ2-3; V: TRBV15; CDR3: CATSTQDRDPSTDTQYF
J: TRBJ2-1; V: TRBV15; CDR3: CATPGPGNEQFF
J: TRBJ2-1; V: TRBV5-1; CDR3: CASSLRPLGLAGRSSYNEQFF
J: TRBJ2-7; V: TRBV9; CDR3: CASSGEGTGASYEQYF
J: TRBJ2-1; V: TRBV27; CDR3: CASSLGRGNEQFF
J: TRBJ2-3; V: TRBV10-3; CDR3: CATTSLAESTDTQYF
J: TRBJ2-7; V: TRBV13; CDR3: CASSLRGSVYEQYF
J: TRBJ1-1; V: TRBV19; CDR3: CASTQAGGVNTEAFF
J: TRBJ1-5; V: TRBV28; CDR3: CASSSGQSNQPQHF
J: TRBJ2-6; V: TRBV5-1; CDR3: CASSDISGANVLTF
J: TRBJ1-1; V: TRBV5-1; CDR3: CASSLEFVGPAGAEAFF
J: TRBJ2-4; V: TRBV28; CDR3: CASSLSTSGSGAKNIQYF
J: TRBJ1-3; V: TRBV7-2; CDR3: CASSLGDGASGNTIYF
J: TRBJ2-3; V: TRBV6-1; CDR3: CASTLAGDTDTQYF
J: TRBJ2-7; V: TRBV5-4; CDR3: CASSLGSQYEQYF
J: TRBJ1-5; V: TRBV19; CDR3: CASTPRQRSNQPQHF
J: TRBJ1-3; V: TRBV30; CDR3: CAWKLQSGNTIYF
J: TRBJ2-7; V: TRBV25-1; CDR3: CASSEPGQTHEQYF
J: TRBJ2-7; V: TRBV28; CDR3: CASKTSGRGTYEQYF
J: TRBJ2-1; V: TRBV27; CDR3: CASSYKIAGGGEQFF
J: TRBJ2-5; V: TRBV21-1; CDR3: CASSKEVGVQQETQYF
J: TRBJ2-3; V: TRBV29-1; CDR3: CSVRRGTGERFYSTDTQYF
J: TRBJ2-3; V: TRBV19; CDR3: CASSTRDPDTQYF
J: TRBJ2-2; V: TRBV6-6; CDR3: CASSYATKTGELFF
J: TRBJ1-1; V: TRBV5-1; CDR3: CASRYDNTEAFF
J: TRBJ1-2; V: TRBV6-1; CDR3: CASRGRNYGYTF
J: TRBJ2-7; V: TRBV29-1; CDR3: CSVEDRGAVGSYEQYF
J: TRBJ2-1; V: TRBV4-2; CDR3: CASSQDTGGTYNEQFF
J: TRBJ1-2; V: TRBV28; CDR3: CASSFRKGAANYGYTF